This TCR beta chain is drawn from a study of blood T cells in healthy people across ages. The table lists this clonotype with a few counts. Its antigen remains unknown. Compared with germline, one end of the junction differs, possibly owing to a read error. CDR3 size: 15 residues. Germline V lookup: CDR1 SGDLS, CDR2 YYNGEE. Then a second PCR, running roughly 6 to 11 cycles, was carried out with a sample-barcoded 5' primer and a J-beta primer mix. TCRdb fed the 5' RACE reads into MiXCR, producing one record per CDR3 protein. Of 540,000 or so distinct CDR3 sequences listed, 24% were seen once; the top ten hold roughly 9.4%. Study outcomes and limitations: TCR beta diversity per million T cells fell roughly linearly with age.

The data were also submitted as part of a second study, on T cells of mothers and their children. As that study records: Study donors consisted of a few healthy Caucasian mothers and their six children. The second PCR used the M1S primer, and this primer added sample barcodes and 2-4 random nucleotides. Thymic selection shapes TCR recombination output in related pairs, and it does so similarly in unrelated pairs.

The rearrangement uses TRBV9 and TRBJ2-5; no firm D call. The TCR originated in a boy aged 5-17 years in good health. What was sequenced was blood. This chain's CDR3 is CASSDGVTNQEAQYF. The DNA for the CDR3 is TGTGCCAGCAGCGATGGGGTAACGAATCAAGAGGCCCAGTACTTC.